These 17 T cell receptor beta chains originate from one sample sequenced in a study of blood T cell repertoires in COVID-19. Data came from immunoSEQ multiplex PCR; TCRdb stores just in-frame clones and leaves some out. In the table there are more than 200,000 clones, 70% to 90% of which are singletons. The sequenced sample consisted of PBMCs or T cells enriched from blood (not recorded which). Source of these receptors: a man aged 25-45 years who had recovered from COVID-19.

The chain joins TRBV5-6 to TRBJ1-1, with TRBD1 as a possible D gene (5 bases). Trimming shortened V by 6 bases and J by 3 bases, and 18 bases separated the two germline ends. The CDR3 consists of 15 residues. Per germline, CDR1 SGHDT and CDR2 YYEEEE. The DNA for the CDR3 is TGTGCCAGCACCCTAAGGGGCTACAGAGACACTGAAGCTTTCTTT. Protein sequence: CASTLRGYRDTEAFF.

The gene calls are TRBV19 and TRBJ1-2; D not certain. Germline CDR1 and CDR2: LNHDA and SQIVND (reference sequence). This CDR3 is 12 amino acids long. Trimming removed 4 bases at V and 6 bases at J, with 9 bases between. The chain's CDR3 is CASSTPPDGYTF. CDR3 in DNA: TGTGCCAGTAGTACCCCCCCCGATGGCTACACCTTC. Variable domain in full (rest from reference TRBV19 and TRBJ1-2): DGGITQSPKYLFRKEGQNVTLSCEQNLNHDAMYWYRQDPGQGLRLIYYSQIVNDFQKGDIAEGYSVSREKKESFPLTVTSAQKNPTAFYLCASSTPPDGYTFGSGTRLTVV.

A single count supports this clone. The chain couples TRBV7-9 to TRBJ1-1; 8 bases are shared with TRBD1. Germline CDR1 SEHNR, CDR2 FQNEAQ (reference sequence). J lost 4 bases, V lost 7 bases, and 5 bases had no gene match. CDR3 length: 13 residues. The DNA of the CDR3 is TGTGCCAGCACCGGACAGGGTGGCACTGAAGCTTTCTTT. Translation gives CASTGQGGTEAFF.

The table lists this clone with a count of one. The chain carries TRBV5-8 and TRBJ1-2; no definite D call. The CDR3 runs to 12 residues. The germline V and J ends were trimmed by 1 base and 7 bases, with 8 bases remaining between them. CDR1 and CDR2 from the germline V gene are SGHTS and YDEGEE. CDR3 sequence reads: CASSLIGSGYTF. CDR3 nucleotide sequence: TGTGCCAGCAGCTTGATAGGGAGTGGCTACACCTTC.

The rearrangement joins TRBV5-6 to TRBJ2-1, with 7 bases aligning to TRBD2. This CDR3 contains 13 residues. With V trimmed by 1 base and J by 8 bases, 3 bases remained unmatched. CDR1 is SGHDT and CDR2 is YYEEEE in the germline V gene. CDR3 nucleotides: TGTGCCAGCAGCTTGCCAGGGAGGGATGAGCAGTTCTTC. Encoded protein: CASSLPGRDEQFF.

The J gene is TRBJ1-2, the V gene TRBV18; TRBD1 aligns across 9 bases. CDR1 and CDR2 from the germline V gene are KGHSH and LQKENI. The CDR3 spans 16 residues. With V trimmed by 0 bases and J by 2 bases, 4 bases remained unmatched. CDR3 sequence reads: CASSPPSTGGNYGYTF. The CDR3 nucleotides are TGTGCCAGCTCACCACCCTCAACAGGGGGCAACTATGGCTACACCTTC. Complete variable domain (other parts from reference TRBV18 and TRBJ1-2): NAGVMQNPRHLVRRRGQEARLRCSPMKGHSHVYWYRQLPEEGLKFMVYLQKENIIDESGMPKERFSAEFPKEGPSILRIQQVVRGDSAAYFCASSPPSTGGNYGYTFGSGTRLTVV.

The genes are TRBV19 and TRBJ1-2, with D unclear. This CDR3 comprises 13 residues. Germline CDR1 is LNHDA and CDR2 is SQIVND (reference sequence). Trimming took 6 bases from V and 8 from J, leaving 16 bases between them. The CDR3 loop is CASRLTSAGGYTF. In DNA, the CDR3 is TGTGCCAGTAGACTTACGAGCGCCGGGGGCTACACCTTC.

Only one count was recorded for this clone. This rearrangement joins TRBV27 to TRBJ1-6; TRBD1 might be the D (5 bases). Germline V gives CDR1 MNHEY, CDR2 SMNVEV (reference sequence). The V gene lost 5 bases and the J gene lost 7 bases, with 15 bases spanning the gap. The CDR3 totals 15 residues. CDR3 protein: CASSASRESNSPLHF. In DNA form, the CDR3 reads TGTGCCAGCAGTGCATCCAGGGAATCGAATTCACCCCTCCACTTT.

The table lists this clone with a count of one. The genes are TRBV5-1 and TRBJ2-1; D possibly corresponds to TRBD2 (6 bases). CDR1 and CDR2 from the germline V gene are SGHRS and YFSETQ. V was cut by 0 bases and J by 2 bases, with 12 bases left in between. The CDR3 extends over 16 amino acids. The CDR3, as DNA: TGCGCCAGCAGCTTGGCGGGGGATGGGCCCTACAATGAGCAGTTCTTC. It yields the protein CASSLAGDGPYNEQFF.

This sequence joins TRBV2 and TRBJ2-2, with 8 bases that match TRBD2. In germline, CDR1 is SNHLY, CDR2 FYNNEI. This CDR3 contains 15 residues. The V and J ends lost 6 bases and 7 bases, in that order; junction bases with no gene match: 10. CDR3 sequence: CASSGDGRAVGELFF. The CDR3 DNA reads TGTGCCAGCAGCGGGGACGGGAGGGCGGTCGGGGAGCTGTTTTTT.

V is TRBV5-4 and J is TRBJ1-1; TRBD1 is a possible D gene (5 bases). This CDR3 has 15 residues. The germline V gene encodes CDR1 SGHNT and CDR2 YYREEE (reference sequence). The ends were cut back, 0 bases at V and 3 bases at J, with 12 bases in the middle. CDR3 in amino acids: CASSLAAGLDTEAFF. CDR3 coding DNA: TGTGCCAGCAGCTTGGCAGCGGGGCTGGACACTGAAGCTTTCTTT.

The genes are TRBV7-9 and TRBJ1-1; 8 positions agree with TRBD1. Germline CDR1 is SEHNR and CDR2 is FQNEAQ (reference sequence). Trimming removed 5 bases from V and 3 bases from J; junction bases left unmatched: 5. This CDR3 spans 14 amino acids. The CDR3: CASSRVDRDTEAFF. CDR3 DNA: TGTGCCAGCAGCCGTGTGGACAGGGACACTGAAGCTTTCTTT. The full variable domain, completed using reference TRBV7-9 and TRBJ1-1, is DTGVSQNPRHKITKRGQNVTFRCDPISEHNRLYWYRQTLGQGPEFLTYFQNEAQLEKSRLLSDRFSAERPKGSFSTLEIQRTEQGDSAMYLCASSRVDRDTEAFFGQGTRLTVV.

This chain connects TRBV5-1 to TRBJ2-2, with D hard to call. This CDR3 contains 15 residues. Trimming removed 0 bases from V and 5 bases from J, with 11 bases in between. Germline-derived CDR1 and CDR2 are SGHRS and YFSETQ. The CDR3 region has the DNA TGCGCCAGCAGCTTGGTGGGCGTTGGTACCGGGGAGCTGTTTTTT. It is translated as CASSLVGVGTGELFF.

The genes are TRBV6-2 or TRBV6-3 and TRBJ2-1; D not resolved. The germline V and J ends were trimmed by 0 bases and 3 bases, with 12 bases remaining between them. The germline V gene encodes CDR1 MNHEY and CDR2 SVGEGT. The length of the CDR3 is 16 residues. CDR3 nucleotides: TGTGCCAGCAGTTACTCGAGGCTAGAGAGCTACAATGAGCAGTTCTTC. It codes for CASSYSRLESYNEQFF.

This clone has a single count. The V and J genes are TRBV7-9 and TRBJ2-1, with 11 bases matching TRBD2. V lost 2 bases to trimming and J lost 8 bases; unmatched junction nucleotides: 2. This CDR3 contains 14 residues. Germline loops: CDR1 SEHNR, CDR2 FQNEAQ (reference sequence). DNA for the CDR3: TGTGCCAGCAGCTTATTAGCGGGGGGGTATGAGCAGTTCTTC. This encodes CASSLLAGGYEQFF.

This chain joins TRBV19 and TRBJ2-7; 8 bases map to TRBD1. The J segment lost 4 bases and the V segment lost 4 bases, leaving 15 bases of the junction unmatched. Germline values: CDR1 LNHDA, CDR2 SQIVND (reference sequence). The CDR3 covers 17 residues. The CDR3 reads CASSTRQGLGDFYEQYF. The CDR3 DNA sequence: TGTGCCAGTAGTACCAGACAGGGGCTGGGGGATTTTTACGAGCAGTACTTC.

The V and J genes are TRBV11-2 and TRBJ1-6; D call uncertain. Germline lookup yields CDR1 SGHAT and CDR2 FQNNGV. Trimming took off 0 bases at V and 6 bases at J, with 9 bases between the two ends. This CDR3 contains 15 residues. CDR3 amino acids: CASSLEGRFNSPLHF. CDR3 bases: TGTGCCAGCAGCTTAGAAGGCAGGTTTAATTCACCCCTCCACTTT.